These T cell receptor beta chains were read from a single sample in a study of OX40 agonist ivuxolimab in advanced cancers. Clones were sequenced by immunoSEQ multiplex PCR, and TCRdb holds only the in-frame ones, with some missing. The sample has just under 85,000 clones, around 84% seen once. The material sequenced was CD4+ or CD8+ T cells sorted from blood, taken in a trial of the OX40 agonist ivuxolimab. The source is an adult with an advanced solid tumor such as melanoma, head and neck, liver or kidney cancer. CDR3s include the opening cysteine and the closing phenylalanine or tryptophan. A D gene is named only where the DNA matches it firmly. Some rows have no size entry. The others give once, few or many, or a class for an expanded clone.

V gene: TRBV18; J gene: TRBJ2-5; D gene: TRBD2; clone size: few; CDR3 DNA: TGTGCCAGCTCACCGGCCGGGGGGGCCAAGAAGACCCAGTACTTC; CDR3 protein: CASSPAGGAKKTQYF
V gene: TRBV19; J gene: TRBJ2-1; D gene: .; clone size: .; CDR3 DNA: TGTGCCAGTAGTAGGGTAGGGGACTCCTACAATGAGCAGTTCTTC; CDR3 protein: CASSRVGDSYNEQFF
V gene: TRBV10-3; J gene: TRBJ1-2; D gene: .; clone size: once; CDR3 DNA: TGTGCCATCAGTGACTACTTGGGCTATGGCTACACCTTC; CDR3 protein: CAISDYLGYGYTF
V gene: TRBV7-2; J gene: TRBJ1-5; D gene: .; clone size: .; CDR3 DNA: TGTGCCAGCAGCTTAGCGGACAGCCAATATAGCAATCAGCCCCAGCATTTT; CDR3 protein: CASSLADSQYSNQPQHF
V gene: TRBV27; J gene: TRBJ2-5; D gene: .; clone size: .; CDR3 DNA: TGTGCCAGCAGTCCATCGCGGGCCAGCTACCAAGAGACCCAGTACTTC; CDR3 protein: CASSPSRASYQETQYF
V gene: TRBV7-9; J gene: TRBJ2-5; D gene: TRBD2; clone size: .; CDR3 DNA: TGTGCCAGCAGCCTCTCTAAGCGGCTAGCGGGGATGGAGACCCAGTACTTC; CDR3 protein: CASSLSKRLAGMETQYF
V gene: TRBV4-2; J gene: TRBJ1-3; D gene: .; clone size: .; CDR3 DNA: TGTGCCAGCAGCCAAGATATCTCACTCGGAAACACCATATATTTT; CDR3 protein: CASSQDISLGNTIYF
V gene: TRBV7-6; J gene: TRBJ1-1; D gene: .; clone size: once; CDR3 DNA: TGTGCCAGCAGCTTAAGTGGGGCTTTCTTT; CDR3 protein: CASSLSGAFF
V gene: TRBV5-4; J gene: TRBJ2-7; D gene: TRBD2; clone size: .; CDR3 DNA: TGTGCCAGCAGCCTACCGGGACTAGGCTCCTACGAGCAGTACTTC; CDR3 protein: CASSLPGLGSYEQYF
V gene: TRBV6-1; J gene: TRBJ1-5; D gene: .; clone size: .; CDR3 DNA: TGTGCCACCCAATTCCAAGGGGCCAATCAGCCCCAGCATTTT; CDR3 protein: CATQFQGANQPQHF
V gene: TRBV5-1; J gene: TRBJ2-7; D gene: .; clone size: .; CDR3 DNA: TGCGCCAGCAGCTTGGCCCCGGGACAATACTTCTACGAGCAGTACTTC; CDR3 protein: CASSLAPGQYFYEQYF
V gene: TRBV6-5; J gene: TRBJ1-1; D gene: .; clone size: few; CDR3 DNA: TGTGCCAGCAGTTACTCGATGAACACTGAAGCTTTCTTT; CDR3 protein: CASSYSMNTEAFF
V gene: TRBV7-9; J gene: TRBJ2-3; D gene: .; clone size: .; CDR3 DNA: TGTGCCAGCAGCTTAGACGGGGCACGCACAGATACGCAGTATTTT; CDR3 protein: CASSLDGARTDTQYF
V gene: TRBV7-9; J gene: TRBJ2-7; D gene: TRBD1; clone size: .; CDR3 DNA: TGTGCCAGCAGCCCCGGGACAGGGAACTACGAGCAGTACTTC; CDR3 protein: CASSPGTGNYEQYF
V gene: TRBV4-3; J gene: TRBJ2-7; D gene: .; clone size: .; CDR3 DNA: TGCGCCAGCAGCCATTCGGTGGCGGCCCAAGCAGGAGAGCAGTACTTC; CDR3 protein: CASSHSVAAQAGEQYF
V gene: TRBV2; J gene: TRBJ1-2; D gene: .; clone size: .; CDR3 DNA: TGTGCCAGCAGCTACGCAGGGGTTCCGGACTATGGCTACACCTTC; CDR3 protein: CASSYAGVPDYGYTF
V gene: TRBV19; J gene: TRBJ1-2; D gene: .; clone size: medium-sized; CDR3 DNA: TGTGCCAGCGAAGGCTATGGCTACACCTTC; CDR3 protein: CASEGYGYTF
V gene: TRBV5-1; J gene: TRBJ2-6; D gene: TRBD2; clone size: .; CDR3 DNA: TGCGCCAGCAGCTGGACTAGCGGACAAGGGGCTGGGGCCAACGTCCTGACTTTC; CDR3 protein: CASSWTSGQGAGANVLTF
V gene: TRBV29-1; J gene: TRBJ2-7; D gene: .; clone size: .; CDR3 DNA: TGCAGCGTTGTGGGCAGCCTCTACGAGCAGTACTTC; CDR3 protein: CSVVGSLYEQYF
V gene: TRBV7-9; J gene: TRBJ2-5; D gene: .; clone size: .; CDR3 DNA: TGTGCCAGCAGCCGGGGTCTAGGAGAGACCCAGTACTTC; CDR3 protein: CASSRGLGETQYF
V gene: TRBV18; J gene: TRBJ2-3; D gene: TRBD1; clone size: .; CDR3 DNA: TGTGCCAGCTCACCACGGTACAGGGGGGACACAGATACGCAGTATTTT; CDR3 protein: CASSPRYRGDTDTQYF
V gene: TRBV11-1; J gene: TRBJ2-3; D gene: .; clone size: .; CDR3 DNA: TGTGCCAGCAGCTTAGATACCACTAGCCCTAAACCGTATTTT; CDR3 protein: CASSLDTTSPKPYF
V gene: TRBV2; J gene: TRBJ1-4; D gene: .; clone size: .; CDR3 DNA: TGTGCCAGCAAGCCTAAGCCGTCGGAGGAAAAACTGTTTTTT; CDR3 protein: CASKPKPSEEKLFF
V gene: TRBV11-2; J gene: TRBJ2-1; D gene: .; clone size: .; CDR3 DNA: TGTGCCAGCAGCTTAGACTGGGCAGGTTCCTACAATGAGCAGTTCTTC; CDR3 protein: CASSLDWAGSYNEQFF
V gene: TRBV6-1; J gene: TRBJ2-5; D gene: .; clone size: .; CDR3 DNA: TGTGCCAGCAGTGGTAGCAGGGGAGAGACCCAGTACTTC; CDR3 protein: CASSGSRGETQYF
V gene: TRBV7-9; J gene: TRBJ1-2; D gene: TRBD1; clone size: .; CDR3 DNA: TGTGCCAGCAGCTTAGGAAACCAGGGGGCTGGAGGCTACACCTTC; CDR3 protein: CASSLGNQGAGGYTF
V gene: TRBV6-1; J gene: TRBJ1-1; D gene: TRBD1; clone size: .; CDR3 DNA: TGTGCCAGCAGTGAAGGGACAGGGGGAAGTACTGAAGCTTTCTTT; CDR3 protein: CASSEGTGGSTEAFF
V gene: TRBV5-1; J gene: TRBJ2-1; D gene: TRBD2; clone size: .; CDR3 DNA: TGCGCCAGCAGCTTGGTTAGCGGGAGAAGGAATGAGCAGTTCTTC; CDR3 protein: CASSLVSGRRNEQFF
V gene: TRBV11-2; J gene: TRBJ1-3; D gene: .; clone size: once; CDR3 DNA: TGTGCCAGCAGCTTAGAGGGCAGGGTCGGAAACACCATATATTTT; CDR3 protein: CASSLEGRVGNTIYF
V gene: TRBV2; J gene: TRBJ1-1; D gene: TRBD1; clone size: medium-sized; CDR3 DNA: TGTGCCAGCATGGGACAGATGAACACTGAAGCTTTCTTT; CDR3 protein: CASMGQMNTEAFF
V gene: TRBV9; J gene: TRBJ2-1; D gene: TRBD2; clone size: .; CDR3 DNA: TGTGCCAGCAGCGTAGGGAGCGGGGCCAACAATGAGCAGTTCTTC; CDR3 protein: CASSVGSGANNEQFF
V gene: TRBV27; J gene: TRBJ2-1; D gene: TRBD2; clone size: .; CDR3 DNA: TGTGCCAGCAGTCCCCCTTTAGGTAGCGGGGGTGTACGTGAGCAGTTCTTC; CDR3 protein: CASSPPLGSGGVREQFF
V gene: TRBV6-1; J gene: TRBJ2-7; D gene: .; clone size: many; CDR3 DNA: TGTGCCAGCAGCCAGGGACGGTCCTACGAGCAGTACTTC; CDR3 protein: CASSQGRSYEQYF
V gene: TRBV6-5; J gene: TRBJ2-3; D gene: .; clone size: .; CDR3 DNA: TGTGCCAGCAGTTACTCGAGAGTGACAGATACGCAGTATTTT; CDR3 protein: CASSYSRVTDTQYF
V gene: TRBV19; J gene: TRBJ2-7; D gene: TRBD1; clone size: .; CDR3 DNA: TGTGCCAGTAGTATGAGCCAACAGGGGGGTTACGAGCAGTACTTC; CDR3 protein: CASSMSQQGGYEQYF
V gene: TRBV7-6; J gene: TRBJ2-7; D gene: .; clone size: few; CDR3 DNA: TGTGCCAGCAGCCGAGGGGGTTACGAGCAGTACTTC; CDR3 protein: CASSRGGYEQYF
V gene: TRBV5-1; J gene: TRBJ1-2; D gene: TRBD1; clone size: .; CDR3 DNA: TGCGCCAGCAGCACAACCGGGACAGCTTATGGCTACACCTTC; CDR3 protein: CASSTTGTAYGYTF
V gene: TRBV7-9; J gene: TRBJ2-1; D gene: .; clone size: .; CDR3 DNA: TGTGCCAGCAGCTTATCGGCCGGGTTTGTAGGGGGTACGTACAATGAGCAGTTCTTC; CDR3 protein: CASSLSAGFVGGTYNEQFF
V gene: TRBV6-5; J gene: TRBJ1-1; D gene: TRBD1; clone size: .; CDR3 DNA: TGTGCCAGCAGGGAGGGGGCCGGGAACACTGAAGCTTTCTTT; CDR3 protein: CASREGAGNTEAFF
V gene: TRBV18; J gene: TRBJ1-2; D gene: TRBD1; clone size: .; CDR3 DNA: TGTGCCAGCTCACCAGAAACAGGGGCCTATGGCTACACCTTC; CDR3 protein: CASSPETGAYGYTF
V gene: TRBV2; J gene: TRBJ1-2; D gene: .; clone size: once; CDR3 DNA: TGTGCCAGCAGTGAATCGAGACAGGAGGATGGCTACACCTTC; CDR3 protein: CASSESRQEDGYTF
V gene: TRBV5-1; J gene: TRBJ1-4; D gene: .; clone size: .; CDR3 DNA: TGCGCCAGCAGCTCGGGCCGGATCGCAACTAATGAAAAACTGTTTTTT; CDR3 protein: CASSSGRIATNEKLFF
V gene: TRBV27; J gene: TRBJ1-6; D gene: .; clone size: .; CDR3 DNA: TGTGCCAGCAGTCTACAGCCTCCGTCCGTAGGGTCACCCCTCCACTTT; CDR3 protein: CASSLQPPSVGSPLHF
V gene: TRBV10-2; J gene: TRBJ2-7; D gene: TRBD2; clone size: .; CDR3 DNA: TGCGCCAGCAGTTGGACTAGCGGGGGGTCCTACGAGCAGTACTTC; CDR3 protein: CASSWTSGGSYEQYF
V gene: TRBV7-2; J gene: TRBJ1-2; D gene: .; clone size: medium-sized; CDR3 DNA: TGTGCCAGCAGCTCCGGACAGAAGGGCTACACCTTC; CDR3 protein: CASSSGQKGYTF